The next 9 T cell receptor beta chains were all read from a single sample in a study of T-cell reconstitution after alpha-beta-depleted transplantation in children. Construction of the TCRbeta library involved unique molecular identifiers. MiXCR, applied by TCRdb to the PCR reads, yields one record per CDR3 protein. The data hold approximately 500,000 distinct CDR3 sequences, with 10% observed a single time. Source: PBMCs, taken before TCRalphabeta/CD19-depleted stem cell transplant. The receptors come from a child aged 2 to 15 with inherited bone marrow failure, due to receive a stem cell transplant.

Ten or more counts support this clonotype. This chain's CDR3 is CASSFGGSIYEQYF. In DNA form, the CDR3 reads TGTGCCAGCAGCTTCGGAGGGAGTATTTACGAGCAGTACTTC. J is TRBJ2-7 and V is TRBV7-2, with a possible D match to TRBD2 (6 bases). Trimming cost V 3 bases and J 4 bases, with 13 bases left between them. From germline, CDR1 is SGHTA and CDR2 FQGNSA. The CDR3 contains 14 residues.

This chain links TRBV11-1 with TRBJ1-1; 7 bases map to TRBD1. Trimming cost V 3 bases and J 6 bases; bases outside gene matches: 25. The CDR3 runs to 20 residues. The germline gives CDR1 SGHAT, CDR2 FQDESV (reference sequence). CDR3 loop: CASSFSIGQARLERYSEAFF. The CDR3 DNA reads TGTGCCAGCAGCTTTTCGATTGGACAGGCTAGGCTGGAGCGTTATTCTGAAGCTTTCTTT. The whole variable domain, filled in from reference TRBV11-1 and TRBJ1-1, reads EAEVAQSPRYKITEKSQAVAFWCDPISGHATLYWYRQILGQGPELLVQFQDESVVDDSQLPKDRFSAERLKGVDSTLKIQPAELGDSAMYLCASSFSIGQARLERYSEAFFGQGTRLTVV.

This clonotype was observed at least ten times. The chain has TRBV7-2 and TRBJ2-3, with unresolved D. Germline loops: CDR1 SGHTA, CDR2 FQGNSA. V was trimmed by 4 bases and J by 2 bases, leaving 7 bases between them. This CDR3 has 13 residues. The DNA for the CDR3 is TGTGCCAGCAGCTCCGATAACACAGATACGCAGTATTTT. As protein: CASSSDNTDTQYF.

This clonotype was seen at least ten times. The gene calls are TRBV10-3 and TRBJ1-3, with 7 bases identical to TRBD1. Trimming cost V 6 bases and J 1 base; bases outside gene matches: 9. This CDR3 spans 16 amino acids. Germline V CDR1 and CDR2: ENHRY, SYGVKD. CDR3 DNA sequence: TGTGCCATCAGCACCCGAGACAGGGATTCTGGAAACACCATATATTTT. Protein: CAISTRDRDSGNTIYF.

The chain has TRBV6-2 or TRBV6-3 and TRBJ2-3; 9 bases agree with TRBD1. Trimming cost V 7 bases and J 8 bases; bases outside gene matches: 10. Germline CDR1 is MNHEY and CDR2 is SVGEGT. The CDR3 consists of 14 residues. The CDR3 spells CASNRDRDLSTQYF. The CDR3 coding sequence is TGTGCCAGCAACCGGGACAGGGACCTGAGTACGCAGTATTTT.

The chain recombines TRBV3-1 with TRBJ2-7; 8 bases match TRBD2. The CDR3 loop spans 15 amino acids. J was trimmed by 3 bases and V by 4 bases; bases with no gene match: 8. CDR1 and CDR2 (germline): LGHDT, YNNKEL (reference sequence). Here the CDR3 reads CASSLKPGLVYEQYF. In DNA, the CDR3 is TGTGCCAGCAGCCTCAAACCGGGACTAGTCTACGAGCAGTACTTC.

The table lists this clonotype with many counts. The gene calls are TRBV4-2 and TRBJ2-7, with D possibly TRBD2 on 5 matching bases. The CDR3 has 15 residues. CDR1 and CDR2 from the germline V gene are LGHNA and YNFKEQ. Trimming cost V 1 base and J 3 bases, with 13 bases left between them. This CDR3 reads CASSQGPGLLYEQYF. The CDR3 nucleotides read TGTGCCAGCAGCCAAGGGCCGGGATTGCTCTACGAGCAGTACTTC.

This clonotype was recorded many times. This chain uses TRBV5-1 with TRBJ2-7, with D maybe TRBD2 (5 bases). The CDR3 sequence is 13 residues long. V shed 6 bases and J shed 2 bases, with 12 bases lying between them. Germline V lookup: CDR1 SGHRS, CDR2 YFSETQ. DNA of the CDR3: TGCGCCAGCACCAAGCCGGGGACCTACGAGCAGTACTTC. It translates to CASTKPGTYEQYF.

This clonotype was seen more than once but under ten times. The gene calls are TRBV4-2 and TRBJ2-1; TRBD2 matches at 10 bases. This CDR3 is built from 17 residues. Germline V lookup: CDR1 LGHNA, CDR2 YNFKEQ. The V gene end was trimmed by 0 bases and the J gene end by 8 bases; junction bases not matched to a gene: 10. CDR3 sequence (DNA): TGTGCCAGCAGCCAAGATTTGGGGCTAGCGGGAGACGATGAGCAGTTCTTC. Encoded protein: CASSQDLGLAGDDEQFF.